The next 10 T cell receptor beta chains were all read from a single sample in a study of T cell responses to AZD1222 COVID-19 vaccine. Assay: immunoSEQ multiplex PCR; the TCRdb copy retains only in-frame clones and omits some. The sample comprises about 180,000 clones, approximately 90% of which are singletons, and under 2.5% rests with the top ten. The material was peripheral blood, obtained on day 0 of AZD1222 vaccination. All receptors come from an adult in good health.

This chain joins TRBV7-9 and TRBJ2-3, with 9 positions matching TRBD2. With V trimmed by 4 bases and J by 1 base, 12 bases remained unmatched. The CDR3 loop spans 18 amino acids. Germline V gene data show CDR1 as SEHNR and CDR2 as FQNEAQ (reference sequence). As DNA, the CDR3 is TGTGCCAGCAGCTCCCTAGCGGGAACTAAGGGTGGCACAGATACGCAGTATTTT. Translation gives CASSSLAGTKGGTDTQYF. Looking up the rest from reference TRBV7-9 and TRBJ2-3 gives the full variable domain: DTGVSQNPRHKITKRGQNVTFRCDPISEHNRLYWYRQTLGQGPEFLTYFQNEAQLEKSRLLSDRFSAERPKGSFSTLEIQRTEQGDSAMYLCASSSLAGTKGGTDTQYFGPGTRLTVL.

V is TRBV4-3 and J is TRBJ1-3; maybe TRBD1 (5 bases). Per the germline V gene, CDR1 is LGHNA and CDR2 is YSLEER. The CDR3 runs 18 residues. V was trimmed by 2 bases and J by 2 bases, leaving 19 bases between them. This CDR3 is CASSQWAGSILPGNTIYF. The CDR3, as DNA: TGCGCCAGCAGCCAATGGGCAGGGAGTATTCTACCTGGAAACACCATATATTTT.

CDR3 loop: CASRRGTENTEAFF. The CDR3 nucleotides are TGTGCCAGCAGGCGGGGGACAGAGAACACTGAAGCTTTCTTT. J is TRBJ1-1 and V is TRBV27, with 7 bases lining up with TRBD1. CDR3 length equals 14 residues. CDR1 and CDR2 from the germline V gene are MNHEY and SMNVEV (reference sequence). The junction had 5 bases not matched to a gene; V was cut back by 6 bases and J by 1 base.

J is TRBJ1-2 and V is TRBV5-5; D ambiguous. CDR3 length: 12 amino acids. V was shortened by 4 bases and J by 10 bases, with 14 bases between the two germline ends. Germline CDR1 reads SGHKS; CDR2 reads YYEKEE (reference sequence). The DNA of the CDR3 is TGTGCCAGCAGCCCTAGTTCCACAGTCTACACCTTC. Its translation: CASSPSSTVYTF.

V is TRBV6-5 and J is TRBJ2-3; 7 positions agree with TRBD1. With V trimmed by 8 bases and J by 4 bases, 6 bases remained unmatched. Germline assignment: CDR1 MNHEY and CDR2 SVGAGI. This CDR3 contains 13 residues. The CDR3 protein is CASGRGPADTQYF. In DNA form, the CDR3 reads TGTGCCAGCGGTAGGGGGCCGGCAGATACGCAGTATTTT.

V usage is TRBV4-3 and J usage is TRBJ1-2, with no clear D. This CDR3 is 15 amino acids long. V was trimmed by 3 bases and J by 0 bases, leaving 11 bases between them. CDR1 and CDR2 (germline): LGHNA, YSLEER. CDR3 DNA: TGCGCCAGCAGCCAGAACAGAGAAGCTAACTATGGCTACACCTTC. It codes for CASSQNREANYGYTF.

This clone was observed a handful of times. The chain recombines TRBV28 with TRBJ2-3, with 12 bases matching TRBD2. CDR3 length: 18 residues. In germline, CDR1 is MDHEN, CDR2 SYDVKM. J gave up 0 bases and V 4 bases, and 8 bases lay outside the gene matches. In DNA form, the CDR3 reads TGTGCCAGCAGTTCGGGCACTAGCGGGGGGCGAAGCACAGATACGCAGTATTTT. This encodes CASSSGTSGGRSTDTQYF.

The genes are TRBV24-1 and TRBJ2-7; TRBD2 matches at 8 bases. Looked up from germline, CDR1 is KGHDR and CDR2 is SFDVKD. The CDR3 loop spans 15 amino acids. With V trimmed by 3 bases and J by 5 bases, 8 bases remained unmatched. CDR3 sequence (DNA): TGTGCCACCAGTGATCCGGGAGGGCCTGAAGACGAGCAGTACTTC. Encoded protein: CATSDPGGPEDEQYF.

The chain uses TRBV5-6 and TRBJ1-5, with D possibly being TRBD1 (6 bases). Deletions cut 4 bases from V and 0 bases from J, with 11 bases between. CDR3 size: 15 residues. Germline CDR1 and CDR2: SGHDT and YYEEEE. CDR3 residues: CASSRTVDSNQPQHF. The CDR3 DNA sequence: TGTGCCAGCAGCCGGACAGTAGATAGCAATCAGCCCCAGCATTTT.

This chain joins TRBV7-9 and TRBJ2-4; the D gene is possibly TRBD1 (6 bases). There are 15 residues in the CDR3. Germline CDR1 SEHNR, CDR2 FQNEAQ (reference sequence). Between the trimmed V and J ends, which lost 2 bases and 7 bases, there was a span of 15 bases. The CDR3 spells CASSLTQGLGNIQYF. In DNA form, the CDR3 reads TGTGCCAGCAGCTTAACCCAGGGGCTAGGGAACATTCAGTACTTC.